This TCR beta chain was recorded in a study of CD8 T cells in ankylosing spondylitis. Whole-study findings and limits: Past research had described some motif variants in reactive arthritis synovial fluid and blood. Disease-linked clones were found to be CD8+ and relatively rare in peripheral blood. One TCR beta motif, made up of several highly homologous variants, appeared characteristic of ankylosing spondylitis blood. Clones linked to disease were reported to show significant enrichment in matched ankylosing spondylitis synovial fluid.

Quantitative molecular-barcoded 5'-RACE generated the TCR beta libraries. One entry per CDR3 protein, called by TCRdb with MiXCR from the 5' RACE reads. The sample records more than 250,000 distinct CDR3 sequences, roughly 8% being singletons. This CDR3 spans 16 amino acids. V gave up 0 bases and J gave up 1 base, with 14 bases separating them. Germline V gene lookup returns CDR1 SGHRS and CDR2 YFSETQ. A note on this clonotype: The antigen remains undetermined.

The sequence derives from a male donor with ankylosing spondylitis. The sequencing sample was made of blood, either unsorted or a sorted T cell fraction (not recorded which). This rearrangement joins TRBV5-1 to TRBJ2-7, with a possible D match to TRBD2 (6 bases). The CDR3 here is CASSLAGGRRSYEQYF. CDR3 in DNA: TGCGCCAGCAGCTTGGCCGGAGGGAGGAGATCCTACGAGCAGTACTTC.